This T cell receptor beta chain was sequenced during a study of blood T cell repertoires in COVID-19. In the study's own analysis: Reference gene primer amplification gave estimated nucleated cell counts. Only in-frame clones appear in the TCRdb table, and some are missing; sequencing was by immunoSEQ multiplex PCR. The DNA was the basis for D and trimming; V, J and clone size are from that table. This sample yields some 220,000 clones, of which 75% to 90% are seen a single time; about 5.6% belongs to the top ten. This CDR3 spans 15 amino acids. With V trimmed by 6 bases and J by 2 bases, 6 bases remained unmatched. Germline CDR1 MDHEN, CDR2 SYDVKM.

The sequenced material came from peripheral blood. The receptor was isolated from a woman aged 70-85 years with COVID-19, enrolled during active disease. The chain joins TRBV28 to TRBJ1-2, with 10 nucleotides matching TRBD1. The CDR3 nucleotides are TGTGCCAGCAGCCAAATGGACAGGGGGAACTATGGCTACACCTTC. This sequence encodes CASSQMDRGNYGYTF.